One TCR beta chain is described in this entry. Its antigen is not identified. The data derive from a study of cytomegalovirus exposure and HLA in healthy donors. General study findings and limits: Rarity characterized most TCR sequences, yet some public TCRs appeared in many donors. Accounts indicate the classifier identified cytomegalovirus status with strong specificity and sensitivity.

The CDR3 spans 14 residues. The germline V gene encodes CDR1 SGHVS and CDR2 FQNEAQ. V was pared by 8 bases and J by 0 bases, with 14 bases between. TCRdb keeps only in-frame clones here, not all; method: immunoSEQ multiplex PCR. The sample holds over 120,000 clones, around 93% seen once. The donors were part of the validation cohort of some 120 subjects. That cohort was separate from the first cohort, which comprised roughly 670 subjects. This receptor was obtained from a young man in good health and CMV-seropositive. This sequence joins TRBV7-8 and TRBJ2-7; a possible D gene is TRBD2 (6 bases). Sequencing used PBMCs. The CDR3 is CASSNGDSSYEQYF. The DNA for the CDR3 is TGTGCCAGCTCCAACGGGGACTCCTCCTACGAGCAGTACTTC.